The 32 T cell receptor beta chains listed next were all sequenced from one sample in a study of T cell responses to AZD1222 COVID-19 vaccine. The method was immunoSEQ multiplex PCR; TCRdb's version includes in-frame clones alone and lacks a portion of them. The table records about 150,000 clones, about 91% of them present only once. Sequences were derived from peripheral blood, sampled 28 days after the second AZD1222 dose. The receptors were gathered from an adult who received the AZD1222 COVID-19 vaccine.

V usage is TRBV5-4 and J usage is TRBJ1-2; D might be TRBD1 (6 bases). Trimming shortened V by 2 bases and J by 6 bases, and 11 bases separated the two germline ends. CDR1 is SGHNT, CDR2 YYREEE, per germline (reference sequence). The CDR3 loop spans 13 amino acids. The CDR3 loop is CASSLVGGHGYTF. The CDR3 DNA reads TGTGCCAGCAGCTTAGTAGGGGGACATGGCTACACCTTC.

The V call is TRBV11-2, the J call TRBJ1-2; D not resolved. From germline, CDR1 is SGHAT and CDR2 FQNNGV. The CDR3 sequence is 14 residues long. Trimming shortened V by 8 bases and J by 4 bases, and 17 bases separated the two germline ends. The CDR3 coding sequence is TGTGCCAGCTGCCCCCCAGCCACCGTCTATGGCTACACCTTC. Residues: CASCPPATVYGYTF.

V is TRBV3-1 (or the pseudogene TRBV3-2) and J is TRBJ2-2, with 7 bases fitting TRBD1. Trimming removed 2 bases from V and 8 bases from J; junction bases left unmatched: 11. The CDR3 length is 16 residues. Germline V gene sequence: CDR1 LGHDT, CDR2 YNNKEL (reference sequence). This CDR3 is CASSQFTGQPSGELFF. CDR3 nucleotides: TGTGCCAGCAGCCAATTCACGGGACAGCCATCGGGGGAGCTGTTTTTT.

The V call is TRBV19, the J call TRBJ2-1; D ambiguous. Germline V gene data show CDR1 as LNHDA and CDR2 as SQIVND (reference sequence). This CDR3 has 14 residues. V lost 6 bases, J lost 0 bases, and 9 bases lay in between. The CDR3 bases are TGTGCCAGTAGAGACGGGCCCTCCTACAATGAGCAGTTCTTC. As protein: CASRDGPSYNEQFF.

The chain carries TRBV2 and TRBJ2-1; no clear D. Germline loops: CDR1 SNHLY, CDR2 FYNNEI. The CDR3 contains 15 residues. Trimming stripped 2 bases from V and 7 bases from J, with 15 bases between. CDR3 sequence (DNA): TGTGCCAGCAGTGAATTGGTGACCCCAGGAAATGAGCAGTTCTTC. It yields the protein CASSELVTPGNEQFF.

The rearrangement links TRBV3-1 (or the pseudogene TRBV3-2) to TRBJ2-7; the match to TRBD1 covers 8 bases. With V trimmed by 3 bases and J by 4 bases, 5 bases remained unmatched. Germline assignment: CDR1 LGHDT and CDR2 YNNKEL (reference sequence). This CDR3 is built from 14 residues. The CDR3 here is CASSQLGQAYEQYF. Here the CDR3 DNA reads TGTGCCAGCAGCCAGCTGGGACAGGCTTACGAGCAGTACTTC.

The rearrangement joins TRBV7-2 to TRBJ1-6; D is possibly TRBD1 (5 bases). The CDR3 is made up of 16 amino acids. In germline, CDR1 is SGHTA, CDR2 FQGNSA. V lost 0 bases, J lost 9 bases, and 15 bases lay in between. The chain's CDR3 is CASSLAGPSALSPLHF. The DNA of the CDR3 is TGTGCCAGCAGCTTAGCGGGACCCAGCGCCCTTTCACCCCTCCACTTT.

CDR3 coding DNA: TGTGCCAGCAGTTACGGCGGCTACTCTGGAAACACCATATATTTT. It is translated as CASSYGGYSGNTIYF. The V call is TRBV6-2 or TRBV6-3, the J call TRBJ1-3, with unresolved D. The CDR3 extends over 15 amino acids. Germline V gene sequence: CDR1 MNHEY, CDR2 SVGEGT. V shed 2 bases and J shed 0 bases, with 8 bases lying between them.

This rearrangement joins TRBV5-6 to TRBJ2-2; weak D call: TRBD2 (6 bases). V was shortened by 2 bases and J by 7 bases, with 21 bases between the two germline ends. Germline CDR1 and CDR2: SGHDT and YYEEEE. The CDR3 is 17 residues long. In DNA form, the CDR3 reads TGTGCCAGCAGCTTTGGATCGGGGTCGGGAGCAGGCGGGGAGCTGTTTTTT. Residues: CASSFGSGSGAGGELFF.

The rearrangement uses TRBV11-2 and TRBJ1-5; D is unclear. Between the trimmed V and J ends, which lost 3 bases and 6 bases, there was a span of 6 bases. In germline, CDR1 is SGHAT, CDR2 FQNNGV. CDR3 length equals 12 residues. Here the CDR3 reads CASSFIGQPQHF. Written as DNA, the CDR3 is TGTGCCAGCAGCTTCATCGGTCAGCCCCAGCATTTT.

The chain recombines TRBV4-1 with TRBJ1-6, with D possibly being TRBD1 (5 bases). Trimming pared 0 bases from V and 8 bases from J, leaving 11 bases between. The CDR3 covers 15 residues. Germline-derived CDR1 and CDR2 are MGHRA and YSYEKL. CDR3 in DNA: TGCGCCAGCAGCCAAGATACAGGAACGGATTCACCCCTCCACTTT. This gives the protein CASSQDTGTDSPLHF.

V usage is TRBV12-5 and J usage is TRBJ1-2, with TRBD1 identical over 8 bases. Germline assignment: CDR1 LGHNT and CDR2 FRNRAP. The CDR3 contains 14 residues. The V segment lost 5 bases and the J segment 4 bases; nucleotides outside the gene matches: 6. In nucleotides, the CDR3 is TGTGCTAGTGGTCAATGGACAGGGATCTATGGCTACACCTTC. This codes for CASGQWTGIYGYTF.

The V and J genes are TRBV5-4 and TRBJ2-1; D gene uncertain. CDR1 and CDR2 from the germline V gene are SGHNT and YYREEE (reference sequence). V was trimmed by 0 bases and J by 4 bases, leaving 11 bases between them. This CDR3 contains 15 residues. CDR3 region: CASSLARQEYNEQFF. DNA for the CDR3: TGTGCCAGCAGCTTGGCGCGGCAGGAGTACAATGAGCAGTTCTTC.

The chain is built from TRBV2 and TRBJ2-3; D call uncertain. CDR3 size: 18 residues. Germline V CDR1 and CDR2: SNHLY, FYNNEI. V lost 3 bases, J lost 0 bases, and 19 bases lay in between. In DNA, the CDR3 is TGTGCCAGCAGTGATTCGTCCCGCCCGGATACTAGCACAGATACGCAGTATTTT. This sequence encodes CASSDSSRPDTSTDTQYF.

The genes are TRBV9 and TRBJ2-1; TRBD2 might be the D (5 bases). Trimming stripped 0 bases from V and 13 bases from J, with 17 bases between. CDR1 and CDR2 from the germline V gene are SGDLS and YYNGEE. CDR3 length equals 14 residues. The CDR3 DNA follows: TGTGCCAGCAGCGTAGGTCTAGCCGGATGGGCTCAGTTCTTC. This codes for CASSVGLAGWAQFF.

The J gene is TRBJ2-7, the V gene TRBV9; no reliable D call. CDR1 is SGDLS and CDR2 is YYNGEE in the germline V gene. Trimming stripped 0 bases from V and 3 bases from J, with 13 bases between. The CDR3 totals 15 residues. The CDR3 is CASSVAGNKDYEQYF. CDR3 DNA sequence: TGTGCCAGCAGCGTAGCGGGCAATAAGGACTACGAGCAGTACTTC.

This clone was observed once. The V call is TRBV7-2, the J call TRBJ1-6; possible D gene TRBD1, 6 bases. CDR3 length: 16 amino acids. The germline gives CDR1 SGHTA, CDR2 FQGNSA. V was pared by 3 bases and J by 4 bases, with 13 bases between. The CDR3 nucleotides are TGTGCCAGCAGCTTTGGGCAGGGGATTTATAATTCACCCCTCCACTTT. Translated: CASSFGQGIYNSPLHF.

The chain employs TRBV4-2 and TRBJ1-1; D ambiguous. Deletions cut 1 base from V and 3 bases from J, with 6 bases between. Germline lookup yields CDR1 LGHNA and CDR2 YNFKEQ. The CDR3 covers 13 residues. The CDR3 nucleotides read TGTGCCAGCAGCCAAGGAAGCCACACTGAAGCTTTCTTT. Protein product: CASSQGSHTEAFF.

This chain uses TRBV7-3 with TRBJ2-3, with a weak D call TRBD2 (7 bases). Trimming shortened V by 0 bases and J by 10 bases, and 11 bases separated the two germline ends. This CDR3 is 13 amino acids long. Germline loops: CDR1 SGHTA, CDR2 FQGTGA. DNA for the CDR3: TGTGCCAGCAGCTTAACAGGGGGAGGGGCGCAGTATTTT. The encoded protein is CASSLTGGGAQYF.

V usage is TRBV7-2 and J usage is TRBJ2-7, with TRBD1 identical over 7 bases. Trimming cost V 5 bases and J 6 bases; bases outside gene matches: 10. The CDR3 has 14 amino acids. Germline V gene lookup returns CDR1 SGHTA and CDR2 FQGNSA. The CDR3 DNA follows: TGTGCCAGCAGCGCCGAGGGGGCTAGGGGCGAGCAGTACTTC. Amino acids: CASSAEGARGEQYF.

The CDR3 nucleotides are TGTGCCAGCAGTGGGCGGTGGGGCAATCAGCCCCAGCATTTT. This codes for CASSGRWGNQPQHF. The chain carries TRBV28 and TRBJ1-5; no clear D gene. The CDR3 length is 14 residues. The V and J ends lost 5 bases and 2 bases respectively, with 10 bases between them. CDR1 is MDHEN, CDR2 SYDVKM, per germline.

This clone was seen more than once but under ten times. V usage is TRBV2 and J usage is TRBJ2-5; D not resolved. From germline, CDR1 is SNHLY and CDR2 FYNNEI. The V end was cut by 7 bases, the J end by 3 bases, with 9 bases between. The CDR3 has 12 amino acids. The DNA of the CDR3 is TGTGCCAGCAAAGGGTCAGAAGAGACCCAGTACTTC. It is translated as CASKGSEETQYF.

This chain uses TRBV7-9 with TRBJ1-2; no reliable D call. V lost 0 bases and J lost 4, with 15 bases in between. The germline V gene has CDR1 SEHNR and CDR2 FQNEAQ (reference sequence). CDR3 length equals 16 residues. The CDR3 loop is CASSLAHSLEGYGYTF. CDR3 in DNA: TGTGCCAGCAGCTTAGCGCACAGTCTTGAGGGCTATGGCTACACCTTC.

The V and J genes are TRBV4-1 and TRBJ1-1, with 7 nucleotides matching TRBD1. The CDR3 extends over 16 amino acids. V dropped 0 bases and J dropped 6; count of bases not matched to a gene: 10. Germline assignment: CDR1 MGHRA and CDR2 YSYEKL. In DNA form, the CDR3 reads TGCGCCAGCAGCCAAGAAACTGACAGGGTACTCCCTGAAGCTTTCTTT. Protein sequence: CASSQETDRVLPEAFF.

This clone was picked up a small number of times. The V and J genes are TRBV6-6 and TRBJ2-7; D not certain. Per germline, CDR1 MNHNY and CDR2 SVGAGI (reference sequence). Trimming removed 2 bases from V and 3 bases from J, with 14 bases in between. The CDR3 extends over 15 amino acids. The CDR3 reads CASSYPPIVGYEQYF. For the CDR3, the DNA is TGTGCCAGCAGTTACCCCCCGATCGTCGGCTACGAGCAGTACTTC.

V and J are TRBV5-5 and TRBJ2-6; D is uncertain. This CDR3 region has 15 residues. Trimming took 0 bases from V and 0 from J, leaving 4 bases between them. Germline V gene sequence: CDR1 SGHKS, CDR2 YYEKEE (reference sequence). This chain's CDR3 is CASSLDTSGANVLTF. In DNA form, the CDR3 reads TGTGCCAGCAGCTTGGATACCTCTGGGGCCAACGTCCTGACTTTC.

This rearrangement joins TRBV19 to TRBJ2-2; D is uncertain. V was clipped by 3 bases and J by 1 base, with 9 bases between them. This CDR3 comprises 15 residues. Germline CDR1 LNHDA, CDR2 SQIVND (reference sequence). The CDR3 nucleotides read TGTGCCAGTAGTATTCCTGGGGAGAACACCGGGGAGCTGTTTTTT. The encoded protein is CASSIPGENTGELFF.

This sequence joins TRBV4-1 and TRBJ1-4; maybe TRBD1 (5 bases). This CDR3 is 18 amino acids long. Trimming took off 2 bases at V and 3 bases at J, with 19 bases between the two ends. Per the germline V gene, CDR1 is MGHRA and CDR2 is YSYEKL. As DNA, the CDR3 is TGCGCCAGCAGCCAACCGCCCGGCAGGGCAACGGCTAATGAAAAACTGTTTTTT. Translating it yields CASSQPPGRATANEKLFF.

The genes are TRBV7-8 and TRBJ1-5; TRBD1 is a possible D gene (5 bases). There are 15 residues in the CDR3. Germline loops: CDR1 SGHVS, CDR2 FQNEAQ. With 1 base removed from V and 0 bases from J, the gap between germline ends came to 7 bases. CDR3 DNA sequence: TGTGCCAGCAGCTTAGACGACAGTAGCAATCAGCCCCAGCATTTT. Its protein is CASSLDDSSNQPQHF.

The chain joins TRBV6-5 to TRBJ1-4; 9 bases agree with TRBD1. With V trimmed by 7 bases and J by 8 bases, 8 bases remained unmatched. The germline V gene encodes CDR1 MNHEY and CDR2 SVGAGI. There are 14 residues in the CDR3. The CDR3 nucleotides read TGTGCCAGCACCCCGGGACAGGGACGAGAAAAACTGTTTTTT. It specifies CASTPGQGREKLFF.

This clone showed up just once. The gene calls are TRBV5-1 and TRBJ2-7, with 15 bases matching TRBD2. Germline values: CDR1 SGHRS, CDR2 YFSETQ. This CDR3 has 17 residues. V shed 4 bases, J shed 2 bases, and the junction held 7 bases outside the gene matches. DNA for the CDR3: TGCGCCAGCAGCCCCGGGACTAGCGGGAGGAAAGCCTACGAGCAGTACTTC. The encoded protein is CASSPGTSGRKAYEQYF.

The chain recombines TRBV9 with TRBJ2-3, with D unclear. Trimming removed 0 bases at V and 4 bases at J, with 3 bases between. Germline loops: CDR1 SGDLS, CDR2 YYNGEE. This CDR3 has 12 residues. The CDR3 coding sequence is TGTGCCAGCAGCGTAGCTTCAGATACGCAGTATTTT. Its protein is CASSVASDTQYF.